The 13 T cell receptor beta chains below come from one sample, sequenced in a study of CD8 T cells in Susac syndrome. Random hexamers were used to reverse transcribe an amount of roughly 0.5 to 1 ug RNA. TCRdb ran MiXCR on the immunoSEQ multiplex PCR reads and lists one entry per CDR3 protein. The sample contains 200,000 to 300,000 distinct CDR3 sequences, 90% to 97% of which appear only once. The sequencing input was CD4+ T cells from PBMCs. These receptors all stem from a human donor with Susac syndrome.

In its sample, this clonotype was seen a few times. The chain is built from TRBV3-1 and TRBJ1-1; 7 bases align to TRBD1. Germline trimming cut 3 bases from V and 4 bases from J; bases unmatched to any gene: 2. The germline V gene encodes CDR1 LGHDT and CDR2 YNNKEL (reference sequence). CDR3 length: 13 residues. CDR3 protein: CASSQAGGTEAFF. The DNA of the CDR3 is TGTGCCAGCAGCCAGGCAGGGGGCACTGAAGCTTTCTTT.

The chain carries TRBV7-9 and TRBJ2-7, with 13 nucleotides matching TRBD2. CDR1 is SEHNR and CDR2 is FQNEAQ in the germline V gene (reference sequence). The CDR3 is made up of 16 amino acids. Trimming at V came to 3 bases and at J to 5 bases, leaving 7 bases not matched to a gene. The CDR3 region has the DNA TGTGCCAGCAGCTTCGGGACTAGCGGGATCGGCGACGAGCAGTACTTC. It encodes CASSFGTSGIGDEQYF.

This chain links TRBV5-1 with TRBJ2-2; D ambiguous. The CDR3 covers 13 residues. Germline V CDR1 and CDR2: SGHRS, YFSETQ. Trimming pared 3 bases from V and 7 bases from J, leaving 10 bases between. The CDR3 nucleotides read TGCGCCAGCAGCTCCTCAGTAGGCGGGGAGCTGTTTTTT. Its protein product is CASSSSVGGELFF. The full variable domain, with the rest looked up from reference TRBV5-1 and TRBJ2-2, is KAGVTQTPRYLIKTRGQQVTLSCSPISGHRSVSWYQQTPGQGLQFLFEYFSETQRNKGNFPGRFSGRQFSNSRSEMNVSTLELGDSALYLCASSSSVGGELFFGEGSRLTVL.

The gene calls are TRBV12-5 and TRBJ2-7, with a tentative D call TRBD1 (6 bases). The CDR3 extends over 12 amino acids. Looked up from germline, CDR1 is LGHNT and CDR2 is FRNRAP. V lost 6 bases and J lost 2, with 8 bases in between. CDR3 in amino acids: CASGPGAYEQYF. Here the CDR3 DNA reads TGTGCTAGTGGCCCAGGGGCCTACGAGCAGTACTTC.

This chain uses TRBV20-1 with TRBJ2-5; D ambiguous. Germline CDR1 reads DFQATT; CDR2 reads SNEGSKA (reference sequence). This CDR3 is 16 amino acids long. V shed 0 bases and J shed 1 base, with 15 bases lying between them. The DNA for the CDR3 is TGCAGTGCTAGAGAGGTGTCCGGAGCAAGCCAAGAGACCCAGTACTTC. It translates to CSAREVSGASQETQYF.

This rearrangement joins TRBV5-1 to TRBJ1-1; maybe TRBD1 (5 bases). Trimming stripped 1 base from V and 0 bases from J, with 10 bases between. The CDR3 is 15 amino acids. Germline V CDR1 and CDR2: SGHRS, YFSETQ. CDR3 DNA sequence: TGCGCCAGCAGCTTGTCCCCGGACATGAACACTGAAGCTTTCTTT. Translated: CASSLSPDMNTEAFF.

V gene TRBV12-3 or TRBV12-4 combines with J gene TRBJ2-2; D call uncertain. The CDR3 is 13 amino acids. V was cut by 6 bases and J by 2 bases, with 7 bases left in between. DNA for the CDR3: TGTGCCAGCAGAACCGTAAACACCGGGGAGCTGTTTTTT. It encodes CASRTVNTGELFF.

The rearrangement joins TRBV7-2 to TRBJ2-1, with 8 bases fitting TRBD2. Germline assignment: CDR1 SGHTA and CDR2 FQGNSA. The CDR3 runs to 14 residues. Unmatched junction bases numbered 2, after V lost 1 base and J lost 6 bases. The CDR3 is CASSLVGTSNEQFF. The CDR3 region has the DNA TGTGCCAGCAGCTTAGTAGGGACTAGCAATGAGCAGTTCTTC.

The gene calls are TRBV29-1 and TRBJ1-5; 7 bases line up with TRBD1. The V gene end was trimmed by 7 bases and the J gene end by 7 bases; junction bases not matched to a gene: 7. Germline V gene data show CDR1 as SQVTM and CDR2 as ANQGSEA. The CDR3 runs 12 residues. The CDR3 sequence is CSARQGGQPQHF. The CDR3 nucleotides read TGCAGCGCTCGACAGGGAGGCCAGCCCCAGCATTTT.

This chain links TRBV30 with TRBJ1-1; the D gene is possibly TRBD1 (5 bases). V was trimmed by 4 bases and J by 3 bases, leaving 12 bases between them. This CDR3 is 13 amino acids long. Germline CDR1 is GTSNPN and CDR2 is SVGIG (reference sequence). The CDR3 sequence: CAWNRRSDTEAFF. CDR3 sequence (DNA): TGTGCCTGGAACAGGCGATCGGACACTGAAGCTTTCTTT. The complete variable domain, with remaining parts taken from reference TRBV30 and TRBJ1-1, reads SQTIHQWPATLVQPVGSPLSLECTVEGTSNPNLYWYRQAAGRGLQLLFYSVGIGQISSEVPQNLSASRPQDRQFILSSKKLLLSDSGFYLCAWNRRSDTEAFFGQGTRLTVV.

The rearrangement links TRBV30 to TRBJ1-2; TRBD1 agrees at 9 bases. Germline V lookup: CDR1 GTSNPN, CDR2 SVGIG (reference sequence). V gave up 1 base and J gave up 14 bases; unmatched junction bases: 5. The CDR3 length is 11 residues. The CDR3 DNA follows: TGTGCCTGGAGTGCGGGACAGGGCTTTACCTTC. It is translated as CAWSAGQGFTF.

This chain uses TRBV20-1 with TRBJ2-1, with TRBD2 identical over 8 bases. Germline lookup yields CDR1 DFQATT and CDR2 SNEGSKA (reference sequence). Trimming took 5 bases from V and 4 from J; bases not matched to a gene: 13. CDR3 size: 16 residues. The CDR3 nucleotides are TGCAGTGCTCCCCCCCTTGCGGGAGGCAGGTACAATGAGCAGTTCTTC. Translated, it gives CSAPPLAGGRYNEQFF.

This chain uses TRBV28 with TRBJ1-2; the match to TRBD1 covers 9 bases. Germline V gene data show CDR1 as MDHEN and CDR2 as SYDVKM. The CDR3 sequence is 15 residues long. The V gene end was trimmed by 2 bases and the J gene end by 6 bases; junction bases not matched to a gene: 7. CDR3 residues: CASSLRRTGEHGYTF. In DNA form, the CDR3 reads TGTGCCAGCAGTTTACGCCGGACAGGGGAACATGGCTACACCTTC.